This T cell receptor beta chain was documented in a study of T cell responses to AZD1222 COVID-19 vaccine. Study-wide results and limits: Repertoires were obtained only post-peak T cell response. White British people made up most donors, females outnumbered males, and clonal diversity was possibly underestimated.

Measured with immunoSEQ multiplex PCR; TCRdb has only the in-frame clones, and not every one. The table records approximately 74,000 clones, roughly 89% of them present only once. As regards this clone: Antigen unknown.

The CDR3 sequence is 14 residues long. CDR1 and CDR2 (germline): SGHNT, YYREEE (reference sequence). V gave up 5 bases and J gave up 3 bases, with 13 bases separating them. This TCR came from an adult in good health. This sequence joins TRBV5-4 and TRBJ2-3, with D possibly matching TRBD2 (6 bases). The source was peripheral blood, collected on day 0 of AZD1222 vaccination. CDR3 DNA sequence: TGTGCCAGCAGGCGGGACCGAACGACAGATACGCAGTATTTT. This codes for CASRRDRTTDTQYF.